These T cell receptor beta chains were read from a single sample in a study of T cell responses to AZD1222 COVID-19 vaccine. Repertoires were generated with immunoSEQ multiplex PCR, while TCRdb's copy carries only in-frame clones and drops some. Of around 100,000 clones in the sample, 86% were seen once. The sequences come from peripheral blood, collected on day 0 of AZD1222 vaccination. These receptors came from an adult in good health. Both conserved end residues are part of each CDR3. The order of the fields is V gene, D gene, J gene, clone size, CDR3 DNA, CDR3 protein. The D gene is left open where the match is weak. A row's size may be missing; if present it is once, few, many or a size class.

TRBV6-5	-	TRBJ1-6	-	TGTGCCAGCAGGGTGGGTGTCAATTCACCCCTCCACTTT	CASRVGVNSPLHF
TRBV7-2	-	TRBJ1-5	once	TGTGCCAGCAGCATTGCGTTCGGTCAGCCCCAGCATTTT	CASSIAFGQPQHF
TRBV27	-	TRBJ2-7	-	TGTGCCACCGGGACGGACAGCTCCTACGAGCAGTACTTC	CATGTDSSYEQYF
TRBV14	-	TRBJ1-2	-	TGTGCCAGCAGCTTAACAGGAATTCTATATGGCTACACCTTC	CASSLTGILYGYTF
TRBV12-3/TRBV12-4	-	TRBJ2-2	-	TGTGCCAGCAGTTGGAGTCGAACCGGGGAGCTGTTTTTT	CASSWSRTGELFF
TRBV27	TRBD2	TRBJ2-2	-	TGTGCCAGCAGTTTATCCCGACTAGCGACGGCCGGGGAGCTGTTTTTT	CASSLSRLATAGELFF
TRBV5-1	TRBD1	TRBJ1-6	once	TGCGCCAGCAGCTTAGGGACAGAAAATTCACCCCTCCACTTT	CASSLGTENSPLHF
TRBV28	-	TRBJ1-2	once	TGTGCCAGCAGTTTTTACCGAACTAACTATGGCTACACCTTC	CASSFYRTNYGYTF
TRBV3-1/TRBV3-2	-	TRBJ1-5	-	TGTGCCAGCAGCCACAGCGATAGCAATCAGCCCCAGCATTTT	CASSHSDSNQPQHF
TRBV5-4	TRBD1	TRBJ1-1	-	TGTGCCAGCAGCTTCGTCGACAGGGGCAATACTGAAGCTTTCTTT	CASSFVDRGNTEAFF
TRBV25-1	-	TRBJ1-2	-	TGTGCCAGCAGTGAATGGACGGGGGTTAACTATGGCTACACCTTC	CASSEWTGVNYGYTF
TRBV27	-	TRBJ1-6	-	TGTGCCAGCAGTTTCGGGGGGAGCTCCTATAATTCACCCCTCCACTTT	CASSFGGSSYNSPLHF
TRBV28	-	TRBJ1-5	-	TGTGCCAGCAGTTTAGAAACTGGACGGAATAGCAATCAGCCCCAGCATTTT	CASSLETGRNSNQPQHF
TRBV6-4	-	TRBJ2-3	-	TGTGCCAGCAGTGACGGATTCGGGCCTACAGATACGCAGTATTTT	CASSDGFGPTDTQYF
TRBV10-3	-	TRBJ2-1	-	TGTGCCATCAGAAGGGGGACACAAGACAATGAGCAGTTCTTC	CAIRRGTQDNEQFF
TRBV19	TRBD1	TRBJ1-6	few	TGTGCCAGTAGTAAAACGGGACAGGGCGCGTTAAATTCACCCCTCCACTTT	CASSKTGQGALNSPLHF
TRBV4-3	-	TRBJ1-1	-	TGCGCCAGCAGCCAGGTCAACGTCGGCACTGAAGCTTTCTTT	CASSQVNVGTEAFF
TRBV7-2	-	TRBJ1-5	-	TGTGCCAGCAGCTTAGGAGGGGATTTCCAGCATTTT	CASSLGGDFQHF
TRBV18	TRBD1	TRBJ2-7	-	TGTGCCAGCTCACCTGCCGGGACAGTCTACGAGCAGTACTTC	CASSPAGTVYEQYF
TRBV20-1	-	TRBJ1-1	-	TGCAGTGCTAGTAAGTCATGGGACACTGAAGCTTTCTTT	CSASKSWDTEAFF
TRBV14	TRBD1	TRBJ2-7	-	TGTGCCAGCAGCCAAGAATCGGACAGGACCTACGAGCAGTACTTC	CASSQESDRTYEQYF